This is a list of T cell receptor beta chains from one sample in a study of human T cells and chemical hapten exposure. One entry per CDR3 protein, called by TCRdb with MiXCR from the RACE reads. Found here are 110,000 or so distinct CDR3 sequences, about a tenth of them singletons; the top ten hold approximately 3%. The sequencing used whole blood, collected in connection with sensitization to the hapten diphenylcyclopropenone (DPC). These receptors were collected from a woman aged 40 to 49 with alopecia areata. Some clones in this sample may be carry-over from other donors' samples. Both conserved end residues are part of each CDR3. D genes are given only for firm matches. Not all rows give a size; the values are once, few, many and, for expanded clones, a class.

clone_size	v_call	j_call	d_call	cdr3_aa	cdr3_nt
many	TRBV12-3/TRBV12-4	TRBJ2-3	TRBD2	CASSPGELAGGGTDTQYF	TGTGCCAGCAGTCCCGGGGAGCTAGCGGGGGGCGGGACAGATACGCAGTATTTT
.	TRBV19	TRBJ2-7	TRBD1	CATHPTGGSEQYF	TGTGCCACCCACCCGACAGGGGGTAGCGAGCAGTACTTC
once	TRBV5-1	TRBJ1-1	.	CASKKAPWDMRQLNTEAFF	TGCGCCAGCAAAAAGGCCCCCTGGGACATGCGCCAGCTGAACACTGAAGCTTTCTTT
many	TRBV4-1	TRBJ1-2	.	CASSLSTSANYGYTF	TGCGCCAGCAGCCTCAGTACCTCAGCTAACTATGGCTACACCTTC
.	TRBV20-1	TRBJ2-3	TRBD2	CTSLAGLTDTQYF	TGCACCTCACTAGCGGGGCTCACAGATACGCAGTATTTT
many	TRBV5-4	TRBJ1-5	.	CASSRGGVGQPQHF	TGTGCCAGCAGTAGAGGGGGGGTTGGTCAGCCCCAGCATTTT
.	TRBV7-2	TRBJ2-7	.	CASSPSGTGPYEQYF	TGTGCCAGCAGCCCGTCCGGGACGGGGCCCTACGAGCAGTACTTC
many	TRBV6-5	TRBJ1-1	.	CASSYSTSVNTEAFF	TGTGCCAGCAGTTACTCGACGTCAGTGAACACTGAAGCTTTCTTT
many	TRBV12-3/TRBV12-4	TRBJ2-7	.	CASSSSWGRDYEQYF	TGTGCCAGCAGTTCATCCTGGGGACGGGACTACGAGCAGTACTTC
.	TRBV7-9	TRBJ2-7	TRBD2	CASSLVRGISYEQYF	TGTGCCAGCAGCTTAGTGCGGGGGATCTCCTACGAGCAGTACTTC
many	TRBV7-9	TRBJ1-3	.	CASSLAGTGNTIYF	TGTGCCAGCAGCTTAGCAGGGACCGGAAACACCATATATTTT
few	TRBV28	TRBJ2-3	TRBD2	CASSLQRGPYTDTQYF	TGTGCCAGCAGTTTACAGCGGGGCCCCTACACAGATACGCAGTATTTT
many	TRBV10-3	TRBJ1-4	.	CAISESDGNEKLFF	TGTGCCATCAGTGAGTCGGACGGGAATGAAAAACTGTTTTTT
.	TRBV4-2	TRBJ1-1	.	CASSQDEGRGTEAFF	TGTGCCAGCAGCCAAGATGAGGGACGGGGCACTGAAGCTTTCTTT
many	TRBV28	TRBJ1-5	TRBD1	CASSSPGTGGYQPQHF	TGTGCCAGCAGTTCACCTGGGACAGGGGGGTACCAGCCCCAGCATTTT
many	TRBV11-2	TRBJ1-6	.	CASSFSGLNSPLHF	TGTGCCAGCAGCTTCTCAGGGTTAAATTCACCCCTCCACTTT
few	TRBV6-5	TRBJ1-1	TRBD1	CASSYSGGPRYTEAFF	TGTGCCAGCAGTTACTCAGGGGGCCCGCGGTACACTGAAGCTTTCTTT
many	TRBV3-1	TRBJ2-3	TRBD2	CASSQDVSGGVDTQYF	TGTGCCAGCAGCCAAGATGTCAGCGGGGGAGTGGATACGCAGTATTTT
few	TRBV6-2/TRBV6-3	TRBJ1-1	.	CACYDPNTEAFF	TGTGCCTGCTATGACCCGAACACTGAAGCTTTCTTT
few	TRBV4-1	TRBJ2-1	TRBD2	CASSQDGLAGGKYNEQFF	TGCGCCAGCAGCCAAGATGGGTTAGCGGGGGGGAAATACAATGAGCAGTTCTTC
many	TRBV9	TRBJ2-6	.	CASSSEREPGANVLTF	TGTGCCAGCAGCTCTGAGAGGGAGCCTGGGGCCAACGTCCTGACTTTC
many	TRBV12-3/TRBV12-4	TRBJ1-2	.	CASSALLRGVGYGYTF	TGTGCCAGCAGTGCGCTCTTAAGGGGAGTGGGCTATGGCTACACCTTC
many	TRBV10-3	TRBJ2-5	.	CAIKGRQETQYF	TGTGCCATCAAGGGGAGGCAAGAGACCCAGTACTTC
few	TRBV6-5	TRBJ1-2	TRBD1	CASSYRGPDGYTF	TGTGCCAGCAGTTATAGGGGGCCAGATGGCTACACCTTC
many	TRBV2	TRBJ1-2	TRBD1	CASTRVGGATYGYTF	TGTGCCAGCACCAGGGTAGGGGGCGCGACCTATGGCTACACCTTC
many	TRBV4-1	TRBJ2-7	.	CASSQRDSYEQYF	TGCGCCAGCAGCCAACGAGACTCCTACGAGCAGTACTTC
many	TRBV7-9	TRBJ2-3	.	CASSPPSDTQYF	TGTGCCAGCAGCCCCCCATCCGATACGCAGTATTTT
few	TRBV28	TRBJ1-1	.	CASSLSTGSLNTEAFF	TGTGCCAGCAGTTTATCTACAGGGAGCTTAAACACTGAAGCTTTCTTT
few	TRBV6-2/TRBV6-3	TRBJ2-1	.	CASSSRPRLVSDEQFF	TGTGCCAGCAGTTCCCGACCCCGACTCGTTTCGGATGAGCAGTTCTTC
many	TRBV5-1	TRBJ2-3	TRBD2	CASSGGTRGRNF	TGCGCCAGCAGCGGCGGGACTAGGGGTAGGAATTTT
many	TRBV11-2	TRBJ1-1	TRBD1	CASSLTGQWTEAFF	TGTGCCAGCAGCCTGACGGGACAGTGGACTGAAGCTTTCTTT
many	TRBV11-2	TRBJ1-2	TRBD1	CASSAGTGFGYTF	TGTGCCAGCAGCGCTGGGACAGGGTTTGGCTACACCTTC
many	TRBV5-1	TRBJ2-1	TRBD1	CASSFGQGADNEQFF	TGCGCCAGCAGCTTCGGACAGGGGGCAGACAATGAGCAGTTCTTC
.	TRBV5-6	TRBJ1-1	.	CASSYGPGNTEAFF	TGTGCCAGCAGCTACGGCCCCGGGAACACTGAAGCTTTCTTT
many	TRBV3-1	TRBJ1-3	.	CASSQHFGSSGNTIYF	TGTGCCAGCAGCCAGCATTTCGGAAGCTCTGGAAACACCATATATTTT
.	TRBV12-3/TRBV12-4	TRBJ2-3	.	CASGAGGTDTQYF	TGTGCCAGCGGGGCAGGGGGCACAGATACGCAGTATTTT
few	TRBV18	TRBJ1-6	.	CASSPEVLGRPSSYTSPLHF	TGTGCCAGCTCACCCGAGGTTTTGGGCAGACCTAGCTCCTATACTTCACCCCTCCACTTT
.	TRBV6-4	TRBJ2-3	TRBD2	CASRPLAGPAGGTQYF	TGTGCCAGCAGGCCTCTAGCGGGGCCCGCTGGGGGGACGCAGTATTTT
many	TRBV29-1	TRBJ2-7	.	CSVALGNYEQYF	TGCAGCGTTGCGTTGGGGAATTACGAGCAGTACTTC
few	TRBV11-2	TRBJ1-6	TRBD1	CASSLLAAGGSPLHF	TGTGCCAGCAGCCTTTTAGCGGCAGGGGGTTCACCCCTCCACTTT
.	TRBV5-1	TRBJ1-2	.	CASSSGLSYGYTF	TGCGCCAGCAGCTCCGGACTGAGCTATGGCTACACCTTC
few	TRBV5-5	TRBJ1-1	.	CASELDMNTEAFF	TGTGCCAGCGAACTGGATATGAACACTGAAGCTTTCTTT
.	TRBV28	TRBJ1-1	.	CASSFMGGYPYAEAFF	TGTGCCAGCAGTTTCATGGGGGGGTACCCCTACGCTGAAGCTTTCTTT
many	TRBV14	TRBJ2-4	.	CASSQDWGGRNIQYF	TGTGCCAGCAGCCAAGATTGGGGGGGCCGGAACATTCAGTACTTC
.	TRBV29-1	TRBJ1-3	.	CSTNRAYSGNTIYF	TGCAGCACCAACAGGGCTTACTCTGGAAACACCATATATTTT
.	TRBV7-9	TRBJ1-5	TRBD1	CASSLANLGQGANQPQHF	TGTGCCAGCAGCTTAGCAAACCTGGGACAGGGAGCAAATCAGCCCCAGCATTTT
.	TRBV5-5	TRBJ1-1	.	CASSPMNSGTEAFF	TGTGCCAGCAGCCCGATGAACTCGGGGACTGAAGCTTTCTTT
many	TRBV7-6	TRBJ2-1	TRBD2	CASSRVAGGSSSYNEQFF	TGTGCCAGCAGCAGAGTAGCGGGGGGGTCAAGCTCCTACAATGAGCAGTTCTTC